The source of this T cell receptor beta chain is a study of PD-1 blockade in mismatch repair-deficient tumors. Study-wide results and caveats: Rapid post-treatment expansion, then contraction, generally preceding radiologic response, marked tumor-resident clones.

Three pembrolizumab responders had their TCRs sequenced. The table came from immunoSEQ multiplex PCR; TCRdb's copy has only in-frame clones and leaves some out. The sample lists about 100,000 clones; 70% to 85% were seen once. The CDR3 is 14 residues long. Per germline, CDR1 MDHEN and CDR2 SYDVKM. Trimming took off 6 bases at V and 4 bases at J, with 15 bases between the two ends. A remark on this clone: What it binds is unknown.

The chain employs TRBV28 and TRBJ1-1, with D perhaps matching TRBD1 (6 bases). Sequenced material: peripheral blood, taken about 36 weeks after starting pembrolizumab. This TCR derives from an adult with mismatch repair-deficient cancer. As DNA, the CDR3 is TGTGCCAGCAGGCCCCCGGGGGGCGGCACTGAAGCTTTCTTT. Its translation is CASRPPGGGTEAFF.